This T cell receptor (beta chain) was sequenced for a study of blood T cell repertoires in COVID-19 (dated by TCRdb to the early 2020s). Background on the whole study: Samples covering the acute and convalescent phases of COVID-19 were provided by collaborators in the United States, Italy and Spain. The material from the prospective study consisted of cDNA or gDNA derived from T cells, B-cell-depleted T cells, or PBMCs. Subjects who had been exposed to COVID-19, were actively infected with it, or had recovered from it provided the deeply sampled blood TCRbeta repertoires that made up the dataset. The repertoires were released in a freely available public database meant as a resource for research on the immune response to SARS-CoV-2. Samples came from the ongoing ImmuneRACE study (first 160 participants) plus 1,254 subjects from 6 global collaborators. Sample metadata almost always included a de-identified subject ID, COVID-19 status, age in years and sex. Where available, HLA class I and class II types were obtained from metadata supplied by the sample provider rather than from assay-based typing.

About this clone: Which antigen it targets is not known. Base qualities are not recorded, but no much larger clone differs from it by a single base.

The CDR3, from cysteine to phenylalanine, totals 16 residues. Just CDR3 DNA is preserved here, 48 bases in frame from base 1. The junction shows trimming of 5 bases on V and 7 bases on J, and the gene matches do not reach 13 bases of it. CDR1 and CDR2 are drawn from the germline V gene (reference sequence): PRHDT, FYEKMQ. On the study overall, not on this receptor specifically: The quantity of clinical and demographic metadata differed by source and by participant and was supplied without curation.

Enrolling through a virtual design, the prospective study's participants ranged in age from roughly 18 to 89 years and lived across roughly 24 United States geographic areas. To assign participants to cohorts, the prospective study relied on clinical history that participants themselves reported in a screening survey and a study questionnaire. Recovered participants in ImmuneRACE Cohort 3 were defined by two consecutive negative NP/OP PCR tests, clearance by a healthcare professional, or resolution of symptoms. In the prospective study, mobile phlebotomists collected whole blood, serum and a nasopharyngeal or oropharyngeal swab from each participant. Additional blood draws and questionnaires over an approximately two-month period could optionally be provided by prospective study participants. Before DNA extraction, prospective study blood samples were shipped either frozen or at room temperature.

TCRbeta CDR3 regions were amplified from genomic DNA by means of the immunoSEQ Assay, a bias-controlled multiplex PCR. Per the authors' processing: Within the assay, amplification of reference gene primers was used to estimate how many nucleated cells each sample contained. To quantify the absolute abundance of each unique TCRbeta CDR3 rearrangement, sequence reads were collapsed and filtered. For each sample, productive Simpson clonality was calculated by taking the square root of Simpson's diversity index across productive rearrangements. The clones in this table, taken by TCRdb from immuneACCESS, are in-frame only. Not every clone is retained; where verified, under half of the shortfall comes from an unresolved V gene, and the cause of the rest is unknown. D and trimming were read from the DNA, whereas the V and J calls and clone size are those reported in that table. In all, the sample holds some 350,000 clones, and 88% of those were seen once. About 5% of the sample is in the top ten clones.

This receptor was identified in a man aged 25 to 45 who had recovered from COVID-19. Source material: PBMCs or T cells enriched from blood (not recorded which). Here the chain combines TRBV13 and TRBJ2-1, and 8 junction bases match TRBD2. In nucleotides, the sequence is TGTGCCAGCAGCATAAATCGGGGGGGCGAGGGTAATGAGCAGTTCTTC. Translated, it reads CASSINRGGEGNEQFF. The full variable domain, completed from the reference TRBV13 and TRBJ2-1 proteins outside the CDR3, reads AAGVIQSPRHLIKEKRETATLKCYPIPRHDTVYWYQQGPGQDPQFLISFYEKMQSDKGSIPDRFSAQQFSDYHSELNMSSLELGDSALYFCASSINRGGEGNEQFFGPGTRLTVL.